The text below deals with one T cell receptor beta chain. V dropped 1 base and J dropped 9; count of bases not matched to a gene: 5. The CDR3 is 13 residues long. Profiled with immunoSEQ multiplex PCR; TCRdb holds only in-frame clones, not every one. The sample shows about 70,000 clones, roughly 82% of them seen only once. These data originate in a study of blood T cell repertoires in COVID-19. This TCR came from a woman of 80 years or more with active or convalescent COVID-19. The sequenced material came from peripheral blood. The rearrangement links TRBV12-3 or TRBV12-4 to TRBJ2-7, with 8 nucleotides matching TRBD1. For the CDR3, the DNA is TGTGCCAGCAGTTTAGGGTCAGGGGGCGTGCAGTACTTC. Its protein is CASSLGSGGVQYF.